This T cell receptor (beta chain) was sequenced in a study of neoadjuvant nivolumab and ipilimumab in lung cancer. Whole-study results and caveats: Blood richness before therapy tracked richness in tumors resected after neoadjuvant therapy. From pretherapy to surgery, tumor richness and clonality rose with dual therapy. Only a single major-pathologic-response sample was available for clonality analysis.

Between the trimmed V and J ends, which lost 3 bases and 4 bases, there was a span of 9 bases. This CDR3 is built from 13 residues. Germline-derived CDR1 and CDR2 are SNHLY and FYNNEI. Clones were sequenced by immunoSEQ multiplex PCR, and TCRdb holds only the in-frame ones, with some missing. The sample lists 5,500 to 8,500 clones; approximately 80% were seen once. About this clone: Its specificity is unknown.

V usage is TRBV2 and J usage is TRBJ1-1; D possibly corresponds to TRBD1 (6 bases). The sequencing used tumor tissue, collected after neoadjuvant nivolumab, alone or with ipilimumab, at or shortly before surgery. The sequence was collected from an adult with non-small cell lung cancer. The CDR3 DNA is TGTGCCAGCAGTGAGACAGGTCTCACTGAAGCTTTCTTT. This gives the protein CASSETGLTEAFF.